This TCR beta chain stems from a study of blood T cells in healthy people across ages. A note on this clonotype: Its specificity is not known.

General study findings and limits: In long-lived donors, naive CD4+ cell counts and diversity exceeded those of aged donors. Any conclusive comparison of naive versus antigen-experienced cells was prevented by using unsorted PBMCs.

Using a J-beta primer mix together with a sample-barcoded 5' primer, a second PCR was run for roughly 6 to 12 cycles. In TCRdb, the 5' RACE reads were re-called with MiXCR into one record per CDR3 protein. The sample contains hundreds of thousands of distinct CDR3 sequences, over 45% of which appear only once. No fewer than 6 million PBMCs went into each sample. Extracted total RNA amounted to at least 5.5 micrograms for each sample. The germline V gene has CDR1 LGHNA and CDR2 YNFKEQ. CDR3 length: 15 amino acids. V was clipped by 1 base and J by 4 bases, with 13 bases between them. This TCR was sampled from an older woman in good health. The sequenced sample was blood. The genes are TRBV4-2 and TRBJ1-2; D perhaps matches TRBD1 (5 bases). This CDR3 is CASSQVGGDFYGYTF. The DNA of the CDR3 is TGTGCCAGCAGCCAAGTGGGCGGGGACTTCTATGGCTACACCTTC.